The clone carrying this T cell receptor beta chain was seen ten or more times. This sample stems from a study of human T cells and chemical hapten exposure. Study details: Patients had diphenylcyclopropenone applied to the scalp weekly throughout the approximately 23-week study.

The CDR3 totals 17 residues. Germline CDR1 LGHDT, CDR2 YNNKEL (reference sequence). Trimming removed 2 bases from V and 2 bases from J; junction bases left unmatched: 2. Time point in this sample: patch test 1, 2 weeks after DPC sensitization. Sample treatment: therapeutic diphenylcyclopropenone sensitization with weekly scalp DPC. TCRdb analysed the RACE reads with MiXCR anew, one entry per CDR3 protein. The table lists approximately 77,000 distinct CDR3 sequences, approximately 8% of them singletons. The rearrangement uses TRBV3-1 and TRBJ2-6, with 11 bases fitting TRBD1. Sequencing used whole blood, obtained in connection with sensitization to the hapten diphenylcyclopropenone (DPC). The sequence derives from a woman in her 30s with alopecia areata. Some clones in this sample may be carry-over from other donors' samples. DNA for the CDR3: TGTGCCAGCAGCCAACGGGGACAGGGGGCTGGGGCCAACGTCCTGACTTTC. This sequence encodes CASSQRGQGAGANVLTF.